This T cell receptor beta chain came from a study of T cell responses to AZD1222 COVID-19 vaccine. The overall study: Second-dose groups at about 4 or about 12 weeks were pooled. Study outcomes and limitations: Recipients of two AZD1222 doses showed rising Spike-specific TCR breadth and depth.

Data came from immunoSEQ multiplex PCR; TCRdb stores just in-frame clones and leaves some out. This sample carries some 120,000 clones, roughly nine tenths of them seen once, and the ten largest clones take over 2.5%. The J segment lost 4 bases and the V segment lost 0 bases, leaving 0 bases of the junction unmatched. Germline V gene lookup returns CDR1 LGHNA and CDR2 YSLEER. The CDR3 is 15 amino acids. To note about this clone: As yet, its antigen is unknown.

The chain recombines TRBV4-3 with TRBJ2-2; 9 bases match TRBD2. The TCR originated in an adult in good health. Source: peripheral blood, taken on day 0 of AZD1222 vaccination. CDR3 in DNA: TGCGCCAGCAGCCAAGATAGCGGGAGCACCGGGGAGCTGTTTTTT. It specifies CASSQDSGSTGELFF.